This section outlines one T cell receptor beta chain sequence together with its context. Patients had chemo-refractory metastatic non-small-cell lung cancer and received focal radiation plus CTLA-4 blockade that used ipilimumab. The entry originates in a study of radiotherapy plus CTLA-4 blockade in lung cancer. At the level of the study: The study recorded objective responses in 18% of patients and disease control in approximately 29%.

The CDR3 has 13 residues. Germline CDR1 PRHDT, CDR2 FYEKMQ (reference sequence). V gave up 5 bases and J gave up 5 bases, with 11 bases separating them. This table comes from immunoSEQ multiplex PCR, and its TCRdb copy is limited to in-frame clones, with some not included. Seen here are 100,000 to 150,000 clones, about 83% observed once, and the top ten hold approximately 4.7%. The genes are TRBV13 and TRBJ2-3, with D uncertain. This TCR was recovered from a human donor with non-small cell lung cancer who had a partial response to radiotherapy plus ipilimumab. The specimen comprised peripheral blood, sampled from a patient treated with radiotherapy plus ipilimumab. Here the CDR3 DNA reads TGTGCCAGCAGCCCGCCCCGCGTAGATACGCAGTATTTT. Its translation is CASSPPRVDTQYF.